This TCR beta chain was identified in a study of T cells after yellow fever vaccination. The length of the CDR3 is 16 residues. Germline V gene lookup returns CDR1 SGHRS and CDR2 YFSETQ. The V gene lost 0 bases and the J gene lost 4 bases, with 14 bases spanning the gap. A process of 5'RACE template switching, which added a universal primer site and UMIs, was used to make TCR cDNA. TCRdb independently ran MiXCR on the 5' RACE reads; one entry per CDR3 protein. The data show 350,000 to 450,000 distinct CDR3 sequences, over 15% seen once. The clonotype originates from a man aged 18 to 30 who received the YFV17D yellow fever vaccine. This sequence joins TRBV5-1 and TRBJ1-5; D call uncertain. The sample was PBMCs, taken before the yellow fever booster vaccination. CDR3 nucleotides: TGCGCCAGCAGCTTGGGGACTGACCCCATTAATCAGCCCCAGCATTTT. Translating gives CASSLGTDPINQPQHF.